This passage covers 24 T cell receptor beta chains from one sample sequenced in a study of cytomegalovirus exposure and HLA in healthy donors. PCR was performed using 60 Vbeta and 13 Jbeta primers. Using immunoSEQ multiplex PCR, the repertoire was profiled, and TCRdb retains in-frame clones only, with some absent. In the table there are about 100,000 clones, about 75% of which are singletons. Sequenced input: PBMCs. The receptors were sampled from a man aged 35 to 55 in good health and CMV-seropositive.

J is TRBJ2-4 and V is TRBV21-1; the D call in the table, TRBD2, was not verified against the DNA. TRBV21-1 is a recognized pseudogene. This CDR3 has 19 amino acids. The CDR3 spells CASSKALAGAHLAKNIQYF. The DNA of the CDR3 is TGTGCCAGCAGCAAAGCGCTAGCGGGAGCGCATCTGGCCAAAAACATTCAGTACTTC.

This clone has just one count. The chain links TRBV6-6 to TRBJ2-7, with 9 bases matching TRBD1. This CDR3 is built from 14 residues. V lost 6 bases, J lost 7 bases, and 10 bases stayed unmatched. Germline loops: CDR1 MNHNY, CDR2 SVGAGI (reference sequence). CDR3 DNA: TGTGCCAGCAGCCCCACTTCCGGGACAGGGGAGCAGTACTTC. Amino acids: CASSPTSGTGEQYF.

The chain uses TRBV9 and TRBJ2-2; 9 nucleotides line up with TRBD1. Germline loops: CDR1 SGDLS, CDR2 YYNGEE. Trimming at V came to 8 bases and at J to 4 bases, leaving 12 bases not matched to a gene. The CDR3 consists of 16 residues. The CDR3 DNA sequence: TGTGCCAGTCGGACAGGGGCTAGCACAGGCACCGGGGAGCTGTTTTTT. Translation gives CASRTGASTGTGELFF. The full variable domain, completed using reference TRBV9 and TRBJ2-2, is DSGVTQTPKHLITATGQRVTLRCSPRSGDLSVYWYQQSLDQGLQFLIQYYNGEERAKGNILERFSAQQFPDLHSELNLSSLELGDSALYFCASRTGASTGTGELFFGEGSRLTVL.

This sequence joins TRBV11-2 and TRBJ1-2; 8 bases are a match to TRBD1. With 1 base clipped from V and 8 bases from J, the junction kept 9 bases outside the gene matches. Germline lookup yields CDR1 SGHAT and CDR2 FQNNGV. This CDR3 has 15 residues. This CDR3 is CASSLVGQAAGGYTF. The CDR3 nucleotides read TGTGCCAGCAGCTTAGTGGGACAGGCCGCGGGGGGCTACACCTTC.

The V call is TRBV27, the J call TRBJ2-4, with TRBD1 matching 9 bases. The CDR3 is 17 residues long. V shed 6 bases and J 0 bases; nucleotides not matched to a gene: 9. Germline V gene sequence: CDR1 MNHEY, CDR2 SMNVEV (reference sequence). The CDR3 here is CASSDRGGTIAKNIQYF. CDR3 nucleotides: TGTGCCAGCAGCGACAGGGGGGGGACCATAGCCAAAAACATTCAGTACTTC.

The chain is built from TRBV6-5 and TRBJ2-1; 8 bases line up with TRBD2. Germline CDR1 MNHEY, CDR2 SVGAGI. The trim removed 6 bases at V and 4 bases at J, leaving 8 bases unmatched. This CDR3 region has 15 residues. The CDR3 region is CASSISGSGYNEQFF. As DNA, the CDR3 is TGTGCCAGCAGCATAAGCGGGAGTGGATACAATGAGCAGTTCTTC.

This clone has a handful of counts. This chain joins TRBV5-4 and TRBJ2-3, with a weak D call TRBD2 (6 bases). Trimming shortened V by 3 bases and J by 4 bases, and 18 bases separated the two germline ends. From germline, CDR1 is SGHNT and CDR2 YYREEE (reference sequence). The CDR3 is 16 amino acids. CDR3 bases: TGTGCCAGCAGCTGGAGGCGGGACGTCATCCCAGATACGCAGTATTTT. The encoded protein is CASSWRRDVIPDTQYF.

The chain links TRBV5-6 to TRBJ1-1; the D is unclear. Germline CDR1 and CDR2: SGHDT and YYEEEE. The CDR3 spans 13 residues. Trimming shortened V by 0 bases and J by 1 base, and 4 bases separated the two germline ends. DNA for the CDR3: TGTGCCAGCAGCTTGGACAGGAACACTGAAGCTTTCTTT. It encodes CASSLDRNTEAFF.

This clone was seen only a few times. J is TRBJ2-7 and V is TRBV27; 8 positions agree with TRBD2. With V trimmed by 8 bases and J by 4 bases, 13 bases remained unmatched. The length of the CDR3 is 15 residues. CDR1 MNHEY and CDR2 SMNVEV come from the germline V gene (reference sequence). The CDR3 bases are TGTGCCAGCCGCCTTCGCCGGGGGGGGATGTACGAGCAGTACTTC. As protein: CASRLRRGGMYEQYF.

The rearrangement uses TRBV4-2 and TRBJ1-1; D remains unclear. The CDR3 totals 17 residues. V was trimmed by 1 base and J by 3 bases, leaving 18 bases between them. Germline assignment: CDR1 LGHNA and CDR2 YNFKEQ. The CDR3 sequence: CASSQAGNKKWDTEAFF. The CDR3 nucleotides are TGTGCCAGCAGCCAAGCGGGGAATAAGAAGTGGGACACTGAAGCTTTCTTT.

The J gene is TRBJ2-7, the V gene TRBV7-8; 7 bases match TRBD2. This CDR3 has 16 amino acids. J was trimmed by 2 bases and V by 1 base; bases with no gene match: 8. Germline V gene data show CDR1 as SGHVS and CDR2 as FQNEAQ. The CDR3 DNA reads TGTGCCAGCAGCTTAGGTGGTGGACTAGGAACCTACGAGCAGTACTTC. Residues: CASSLGGGLGTYEQYF.

The chain joins TRBV10-1 to TRBJ2-2; D might be TRBD1 (6 bases). The CDR3 is 18 residues long. CDR1 WNHNN and CDR2 SYGVQD come from the germline V gene (reference sequence). The V end lost 3 bases, the J end lost 4 bases, and 21 bases lay between the germline ends. The CDR3 DNA reads as TGCGCCAGCAGTGAAGGTATTCTGGGACAAAGCGGCACCGGGGAGCTGTTTTTT. Residues: CASSEGILGQSGTGELFF.

DNA for the CDR3: TGCGCCAGCAGCTTGGTTCCCGGGTTGAACACTGAAGCTTTCTTT. Its protein product is CASSLVPGLNTEAFF. This chain connects TRBV5-1 to TRBJ1-1; D call uncertain. Germline lookup yields CDR1 SGHRS and CDR2 YFSETQ. V gave up 0 bases and J gave up 0 bases, with 9 bases separating them. The CDR3 loop spans 15 amino acids.

CDR3 loop: CASSPGLAGAGETQYF. CDR3 bases: TGTGCCAGCAGCCCGGGACTAGCGGGAGCAGGAGAGACCCAGTACTTC. This chain links TRBV4-2 with TRBJ2-5; 14 bases agree with TRBD2. J was trimmed by 4 bases and V by 4 bases; bases with no gene match: 5. Germline CDR1 reads LGHNA; CDR2 reads YNFKEQ. The CDR3 is 16 amino acids.

The genes are TRBV18 and TRBJ2-6; D remains ambiguous. This CDR3 region has 14 residues. The V gene lost 6 bases and the J gene lost 1 base, with 7 bases spanning the gap. Germline CDR1 KGHSH, CDR2 LQKENI. CDR3 sequence reads: CASSLSSGANVLTF. CDR3 sequence (DNA): TGTGCCAGCTCCCTAAGTTCTGGGGCCAACGTCCTGACTTTC.

This clone was seen more than once but under ten times. V gene TRBV5-1 combines with J gene TRBJ2-2; 13 bases match TRBD2. Germline CDR1 SGHRS, CDR2 YFSETQ. The CDR3 totals 16 residues. V was pared by 4 bases and J by 5 bases, with 5 bases of the junction left unmatched. CDR3 residues: CASSPPGLAGTGELFF. CDR3 DNA sequence: TGCGCCAGCAGCCCCCCGGGACTAGCGGGAACCGGGGAGCTGTTTTTT.

This clone has more than one count but fewer than ten. This chain links TRBV7-9 with TRBJ2-7; 8 nucleotides line up with TRBD1. Germline lookup yields CDR1 SEHNR and CDR2 FQNEAQ (reference sequence). V lost 5 bases to trimming and J lost 5 bases; unmatched junction nucleotides: 5. There are 13 residues in the CDR3. CDR3 region: CASSVQGGNEQYF. Here the CDR3 DNA reads TGTGCCAGCAGCGTACAGGGGGGCAACGAGCAGTACTTC. The full variable domain, with the rest looked up from reference TRBV7-9 and TRBJ2-7, is DTGVSQNPRHKITKRGQNVTFRCDPISEHNRLYWYRQTLGQGPEFLTYFQNEAQLEKSRLLSDRFSAERPKGSFSTLEIQRTEQGDSAMYLCASSVQGGNEQYFGPGTRLTVT.

The V call is TRBV27, the J call TRBJ1-4, with D maybe TRBD1 (6 bases). Trimming removed 4 bases at V and 0 bases at J, with 9 bases between. CDR3 size: 15 residues. Germline loops: CDR1 MNHEY, CDR2 SMNVEV (reference sequence). The CDR3 loop is CASSYYRATNEKLFF. In DNA form, the CDR3 reads TGTGCCAGCAGTTACTACAGGGCAACTAATGAAAAACTGTTTTTT.

The genes are TRBV5-1 and TRBJ1-1; weak D call: TRBD1 (5 bases). V was pared by 4 bases and J by 2 bases, with 12 bases between. CDR1 SGHRS and CDR2 YFSETQ come from the germline V gene. The CDR3 has 14 residues. CDR3 sequence: CASSPTGPNTEAFF. CDR3 DNA: TGCGCCAGCAGCCCCACAGGACCCAACACTGAAGCTTTCTTT.

The rearrangement links TRBV4-3 to TRBJ2-7, with D possibly matching TRBD1 (5 bases). CDR1 is LGHNA and CDR2 is YSLEER in the germline V gene. The CDR3 is made up of 16 amino acids. V gave up 4 bases and J gave up 2 bases, with 18 bases separating them. DNA for the CDR3: TGCGCCAGCAGCCCTATCCTAGACAGTAAACCCTACGAGCAGTACTTC. Amino acid sequence: CASSPILDSKPYEQYF.

The chain carries TRBV28 and TRBJ2-7; 8 positions match TRBD1. Germline V lookup: CDR1 MDHEN, CDR2 SYDVKM. V lost 5 bases, J lost 9 bases, and 6 bases stayed unmatched. The CDR3 length is 12 residues. For the CDR3, the DNA is TGTGCCAGCAGTCCCGGACAGGGTAGGCAGTACTTC. Amino acids: CASSPGQGRQYF.

This clone was recorded many times. This rearrangement joins TRBV7-2 to TRBJ2-7; D is perhaps TRBD2 (5 bases). The germline V and J ends were trimmed by 2 bases and 2 bases, with 10 bases remaining between them. The CDR3 is made up of 14 amino acids. Germline V lookup: CDR1 SGHTA, CDR2 FQGNSA. The chain's CDR3 is CASSLSSRTYEQYF. CDR3 sequence (DNA): TGTGCCAGCAGCTTATCTAGCAGGACCTACGAGCAGTACTTC.

The rearrangement joins TRBV6-5 to TRBJ2-7; TRBD2 matches 8 bases. The CDR3 covers 15 residues. Germline loops: CDR1 MNHEY, CDR2 SVGAGI. The V gene end was trimmed by 7 bases and the J gene end by 5 bases; junction bases not matched to a gene: 13. In DNA form, the CDR3 reads TGTGCCAGCATGGAGGGTAGCGGGATGATCAACGAGCAGTACTTC. This gives the protein CASMEGSGMINEQYF.

J is TRBJ2-1 and V is TRBV2; D is ambiguous. The CDR3 is 14 amino acids. Germline assignment: CDR1 SNHLY and CDR2 FYNNEI. With 4 bases removed from V and 0 bases from J, the gap between germline ends came to 7 bases. CDR3: CASSGENSYNEQFF. In DNA form, the CDR3 reads TGTGCCAGCAGTGGCGAAAACTCCTACAATGAGCAGTTCTTC.